This T cell receptor (beta chain) was captured in a study of CD8+ T cells in alopecia areata. Across the study: The drug, tofacitinib, lasted 6 to 18 months, followed by 6 months off drug.

The authors extracted RNA and reverse transcribed it into cDNA as the sequencing template. Sequenced by immunoSEQ multiplex PCR; TCRdb stores in-frame clones only, minus some. Of about 11,000 clones in the sample, over 55% were seen once. Germline V gene lookup returns CDR1 SGHAT and CDR2 FQNNGV. The CDR3 sequence is 15 residues long. The V gene end was trimmed by 1 base and the J gene end by 10 bases; junction bases not matched to a gene: 6. Overall study findings and caveats: Across lesional scalp, and particularly alopecia totalis/universalis, clonality surpassed that of normal scalp. Scalp sequencing also captures normal skin's resident alphabeta T cells.

This clone was found a few times. What it binds is unknown. The study team obtained lesional scalp punch biopsies and peripheral blood from alopecia areata patients. The specimen comprised skin, sampled at week 0. The receptor comes from a human donor with alopecia areata. This chain uses TRBV11-2 with TRBJ2-1; 11 bases align to TRBD2. The CDR3 loop is CASSLGLAGRGEQFF. DNA for the CDR3: TGTGCCAGCAGCTTAGGACTAGCGGGGCGGGGAGAGCAGTTCTTC. Full variable domain (rest looked up from reference TRBV11-2 and TRBJ2-1): EAGVAQSPRYKIIEKRQSVAFWCNPISGHATLYWYQQILGQGPKLLIQFQNNGVVDDSQLPKDRFSAERLKGVDSTLKIQPAKLEDSAVYLCASSLGLAGRGEQFFGPGTRLTVL.